The 26 T cell receptor beta chains in this list originate from one sample, sequenced in a study of immune cell composition in non-small cell lung cancer (dated by TCRdb to about 2017). The library relied on the immunoSEQ multiplex PCR assay. TCRdb provides this immuneACCESS table in a form limited to in-frame rearrangements. Some clones are lacking; in checked studies, under half of them reflect an unresolved V gene, and why the rest are absent is not known. Here the sample has 15,000 or so clones; 81% occur a single time. Clones ranked in the top ten supply 11% of the sample. Specimen: lung tumor tissue. Source of these receptors: a human donor with non-small cell lung cancer.

This rearrangement joins TRBV5-4 to TRBJ2-5, with a weak D call TRBD1 (6 bases). The CDR3 sequence is 15 residues long. CDR1 is SGHNT and CDR2 is YYREEE in the germline V gene (reference sequence). The V gene lost 3 bases and the J gene lost 0 bases, with 12 bases spanning the gap. CDR3 nucleotide sequence: TGTGCCAGCAGCTCCTCCACAGGGAACCAAGAGACCCAGTACTTC. Translation gives CASSSSTGNQETQYF.

Turning to this clone: At one end, the junction sequence differs from germline, possibly due to a read error. The chain joins TRBV23-1 to TRBJ2-2; tentatively, D is TRBD2 (5 bases). TRBV23-1 is an open reading frame whose function is uncertain. This CDR3 is 16 amino acids long. CDR3 protein: CASTQLTSKADRGAVF. Written as DNA, the CDR3 is TGCGCCAGCACCCAACTGACGTCCAAAGCGGACCGGGGAGCTGTTTTT.

This clone came up once. The chain is built from TRBV7-3 and TRBJ2-1; D perhaps matches TRBD2 (6 bases). Trimming shortened V by 2 bases and J by 11 bases, and 19 bases separated the two germline ends. Looked up from germline, CDR1 is SGHTA and CDR2 is FQGTGA. The CDR3 contains 15 residues. The CDR3 loop is CASSLSSSYGSKQFF. CDR3 sequence (DNA): TGTGCCAGCAGCTTATCTTCTAGTTACGGGAGCAAGCAGTTCTTC.

The V gene is TRBV5-1, the J gene TRBJ1-1; 9 bases agree with TRBD1. CDR3 length: 16 amino acids. The V and J ends lost 4 bases and 1 base, in that order; junction bases with no gene match: 8. The germline CDR1 and CDR2 sequences are SGHRS and YFSETQ. CDR3 bases: TGCGCCAGCAGCATCTTAACAGGGGGCGGGAACACTGAAGCTTTCTTT. Protein: CASSILTGGGNTEAFF.

This chain links TRBV5-1 with TRBJ2-1, with D tentatively TRBD1 or TRBD2 (6 bases each). Trimming shortened V by 0 bases and J by 4 bases, and 14 bases separated the two germline ends. CDR1 and CDR2 from the germline V gene are SGHRS and YFSETQ. This CDR3 comprises 16 residues. CDR3 nucleotide sequence: TGCGCCAGCAGCTTGGGAGGGGGGACAAATTACAATGAGCAGTTCTTC. Translating it yields CASSLGGGTNYNEQFF.

In DNA form, the CDR3 reads TGTGCCAGCAGTGCCCCCAACTGGGAGACCCAGTACTTC. Protein: CASSAPNWETQYF. This rearrangement joins TRBV2 to TRBJ2-5; D is unclear. There are 13 residues in the CDR3. Deletions cut 4 bases from V and 5 bases from J, with 11 bases between. Germline lookup yields CDR1 SNHLY and CDR2 FYNNEI.

V is TRBV19 and J is TRBJ1-2; D perhaps matches TRBD1 (5 bases). Germline V gene sequence: CDR1 LNHDA, CDR2 SQIVND (reference sequence). V was shortened by 1 base and J by 0 bases, with 15 bases between the two germline ends. The CDR3 is 17 residues long. The CDR3 loop reads CASSIGSGRSANYGYTF. The CDR3 DNA is TGTGCCAGTAGTATAGGGTCGGGACGATCAGCTAACTATGGCTACACCTTC.

The chain links TRBV18 to TRBJ2-1; possibly TRBD2 for D (7 bases). Germline V CDR1 and CDR2: KGHSH, LQKENI. V lost 9 bases and J lost 3, with 12 bases in between. The CDR3 length is 13 residues. Here the CDR3 DNA reads TGTGCCAGTGGGGGGGCCTTCTACAATGAGCAGTTCTTC. Its translation is CASGGAFYNEQFF.

The gene calls are TRBV7-2 and TRBJ2-3; 9 bases agree with TRBD2. CDR3 length equals 15 residues. Germline trimming cut 1 base from V and 8 bases from J; bases unmatched to any gene: 7. Germline assignment: CDR1 SGHTA and CDR2 FQGNSA. The chain's CDR3 is CASSLDAGGPATQYF. The CDR3 nucleotides are TGTGCCAGCAGCTTAGACGCGGGAGGGCCTGCTACGCAGTATTTT.

CDR3 protein: CASSLTLGGLRTGELFF. The DNA for the CDR3 is TGCGCCAGCAGCTTGACCCTCGGGGGTTTACGAACCGGGGAGCTGTTTTTT. The genes are TRBV5-1 and TRBJ2-2; possible D gene TRBD2, 6 bases. The germline V and J ends were trimmed by 1 base and 5 bases, with 18 bases remaining between them. Germline assignment: CDR1 SGHRS and CDR2 YFSETQ. This CDR3 comprises 17 residues.

The chain is built from TRBV19 and TRBJ2-7, with 15 bases that match TRBD2. Germline trimming cut 4 bases from V and 1 base from J; bases unmatched to any gene: 8. Germline lookup yields CDR1 LNHDA and CDR2 SQIVND (reference sequence). The CDR3 has 18 residues. CDR3 in amino acids: CASSKGLAGGSVSYEQYF. The CDR3 DNA reads as TGTGCCAGTAGTAAGGGACTAGCGGGAGGATCGGTGTCCTACGAGCAGTACTTC. The entire variable domain, with the rest obtained from reference TRBV19 and TRBJ2-7, is as follows: DGGITQSPKYLFRKEGQNVTLSCEQNLNHDAMYWYRQDPGQGLRLIYYSQIVNDFQKGDIAEGYSVSREKKESFPLTVTSAQKNPTAFYLCASSKGLAGGSVSYEQYFGPGTRLTVT.

The rearrangement uses TRBV2 and TRBJ2-1; 13 bases map to TRBD2. J lost 9 bases, V lost 5 bases, and 10 bases had no gene match. Germline CDR1 reads SNHLY; CDR2 reads FYNNEI. The CDR3 runs 16 residues. DNA of the CDR3: TGTGCCAGCAGTAGGCAGACTAGCGGGAGGTGGGGTGAGCAGTTCTTC. Translated, it gives CASSRQTSGRWGEQFF. Full variable domain (remainder filled in from reference TRBV2 and TRBJ2-1): EPEVTQTPSHQVTQMGQEVILRCVPISNHLYFYWYRQILGQKVEFLVSFYNNEISEKSEIFDDQFSVERPDGSNFTLKIRSTKLEDSAMYFCASSRQTSGRWGEQFFGPGTRLTVL.

This clone was seen more than once but under ten times. The V gene is TRBV19, the J gene TRBJ2-2, with 13 bases identical to TRBD2. The CDR3 contains 17 residues. From germline, CDR1 is LNHDA and CDR2 SQIVND (reference sequence). The junction had 5 bases not matched to a gene; V was cut back by 3 bases and J by 4 bases. The CDR3, as DNA: TGTGCCAGTAGTATCCGTACTAGCGGGAGGGCCACCGGGGAGCTGTTTTTT. It specifies CASSIRTSGRATGELFF.

This clone was seen a few times. The chain couples TRBV7-9 to TRBJ1-4, with D possibly matching TRBD1 (5 bases). Germline-derived CDR1 and CDR2 are SEHNR and FQNEAQ (reference sequence). The CDR3 covers 15 residues. The CDR3 sequence: CGVPPPGPVNEKLFF. The DNA of the CDR3 is TGTGGGGTTCCACCGCCGGGACCGGTTAATGAAAAACTGTTTTTT.

The V call is TRBV5-8, the J call TRBJ2-5, with 7 bases aligning to TRBD1. The CDR3 has 14 amino acids. The ends lost 2 bases at V and 1 base at J; junction bases unmatched: 2. Germline V gives CDR1 SGHTS, CDR2 YDEGEE. The CDR3 sequence: CASSFRQGQETQYF. The DNA for the CDR3 is TGTGCCAGCAGCTTTCGACAGGGCCAAGAGACCCAGTACTTC.

The V call is TRBV7-2, the J call TRBJ2-3; the match to TRBD2 covers 16 bases. Germline-derived CDR1 and CDR2 are SGHTA and FQGNSA. The CDR3 extends over 18 amino acids. V lost 5 bases and J lost 2; bases outside the gene matches: 7. The CDR3 bases are TGTGCCAGCAGCCCAGGGACTAGCGGGAGGGCCGACACAGATACGCAGTATTTT. This translates into CASSPGTSGRADTDTQYF.

This clone was detected once. The CDR3 spells CASSQGQGEDEQFF. The CDR3 bases are TGCGCCAGCAGCCAAGGACAGGGGGAGGATGAGCAGTTCTTC. This chain joins TRBV4-1 and TRBJ2-1; 9 bases map to TRBD1. The V segment lost 1 base and the J segment 8 bases; nucleotides outside the gene matches: 3. The CDR3 has 14 amino acids. Germline CDR1 reads MGHRA; CDR2 reads YSYEKL.

The chain employs TRBV18 and TRBJ2-6; possible D gene TRBD1, 5 bases. Trimming cost V 5 bases and J 0 bases, with 8 bases left between them. The CDR3 runs to 15 residues. The V gene's germline CDR1 is KGHSH and CDR2 LQKENI. The CDR3 nucleotides read TGTGCCAGCTCAGTCCAGGGCTCTGGGGCCAACGTCCTGACTTTC. This sequence encodes CASSVQGSGANVLTF.

The rearrangement uses TRBV6-1 and TRBJ1-2; 10 nucleotides line up with TRBD1. Looked up from germline, CDR1 is MNHNS and CDR2 is SASEGT. Unmatched junction bases numbered 4, after V lost 4 bases and J lost 8 bases. The CDR3 has 13 residues. CDR3 residues: CASSGGTGVGYTF. Here the CDR3 DNA reads TGTGCCAGCAGTGGCGGGACAGGGGTGGGCTACACCTTC.

V gene TRBV6-5 combines with J gene TRBJ2-2; 13 nucleotides align to TRBD2. V gave up 6 bases and J gave up 5 bases; unmatched junction bases: 3. The CDR3 is made up of 15 amino acids. CDR1 is MNHEY, CDR2 SVGAGI, per germline. Here the CDR3 reads CASSGLAGVTGELFF. The DNA for the CDR3 is TGTGCCAGCAGCGGACTAGCGGGAGTTACCGGGGAGCTGTTTTTT.

DNA for the CDR3: TGCGCCAGCAGCTTGTCCGGGGCTGGGACTAGTAGTACAGATACGCAGTATTTT. Amino acid sequence: CASSLSGAGTSSTDTQYF. The chain has TRBV5-1 and TRBJ2-3, with 8 bases fitting TRBD2. Trimming cost V 1 base and J 3 bases; bases outside gene matches: 13. Germline V gene sequence: CDR1 SGHRS, CDR2 YFSETQ. The CDR3 extends over 18 amino acids.

The CDR3 is CASSPLMNASSTDTQYF. The CDR3 DNA follows: TGTGCCAGCAGTCCCCTAATGAACGCATCTAGCACAGATACGCAGTATTTT. The V gene is TRBV28, the J gene TRBJ2-3; D not resolved. In germline, CDR1 is MDHEN, CDR2 SYDVKM. Deletions cut 5 bases from V and 0 bases from J, with 18 bases between. CDR3 length: 17 amino acids. Variable domain in full (rest from reference TRBV28 and TRBJ2-3): DVKVTQSSRYLVKRTGEKVFLECVQDMDHENMFWYRQDPGLGLRLIYFSYDVKMKEKGDIPEGYSVSREKKERFSLILESASTNQTSMYLCASSPLMNASSTDTQYFGPGTRLTVL.

In its sample, this clone was seen a few times. The V gene is TRBV5-6, the J gene TRBJ2-5; D is unclear. This CDR3 spans 13 amino acids. Germline CDR1 reads SGHDT; CDR2 reads YYEEEE. With 0 bases removed from V and 0 bases from J, the gap between germline ends came to 3 bases. CDR3 region: CASSLVYQETQYF. CDR3 bases: TGTGCCAGCAGCTTGGTCTACCAAGAGACCCAGTACTTC. Complete variable domain (other parts from reference TRBV5-6 and TRBJ2-5): DAGVTQSPTHLIKTRGQQVTLRCSPKSGHDTVSWYQQALGQGPQFIFQYYEEEERQRGNFPDRFSGHQFPNYSSELNVNALLLGDSALYLCASSLVYQETQYFGPGTRLLVL.

This clone was observed a few times. This may stem from a read error, because a much larger clone lies one nucleotide away. This sample also contains other DNA sequences that code for the same CDR3. The rearrangement links TRBV7-2 to TRBJ2-7; TRBD2 matches at 10 bases. CDR3 length: 14 residues. J lost 2 bases, V lost 5 bases, and 3 bases had no gene match. CDR1 and CDR2 (germline): SGHTA, FQGNSA. The CDR3 DNA is TGTGCCAGCAGCGAAGGACTAGCGGCCTACGAGCAGTACTTC. It codes for CASSEGLAAYEQYF.

This rearrangement joins TRBV10-3 to TRBJ1-2; D may be TRBD1 (6 bases). CDR1 is ENHRY, CDR2 SYGVKD, per germline. The germline V and J ends were trimmed by 2 bases and 0 bases, with 16 bases remaining between them. The CDR3 runs to 17 residues. The CDR3 DNA reads as TGTGCCATCAGTGAGCCGGGCGGGGGGGCCACTAACTATGGCTACACCTTC. It translates to CAISEPGGGATNYGYTF.

The CDR3 loop is CASSPSGLAGYNEQFF. CDR3 sequence (DNA): TGTGCCAGCAGTCCGTCGGGACTAGCGGGGTACAATGAGCAGTTCTTC. This chain links TRBV28 with TRBJ2-1; 13 bases align to TRBD2. The CDR3 is 16 residues long. V shed 5 bases, J shed 4 bases, and the junction held 5 bases outside the gene matches. From germline, CDR1 is MDHEN and CDR2 SYDVKM.